These 29 T cell receptor beta chains were sequenced from one sample in a study of spatial heterogeneity in lung cancer. The time point was: sample taken at primary tumor resection. Sequencing covered unsorted whole RNA taken from tumor, nontumor lung or frozen PBMC. TCRdb re-derived calls from the 5' RACE reads in MiXCR, one entry per CDR3 protein. The profile covers about 12,000 distinct CDR3 sequences, with roughly 6.2% appearing a single time and approximately 10% taken by the ten largest. The input for sequencing was normal lung tissue next to the tumor, taken at surgery. All receptors derive from a male donor with early-stage non-small cell lung cancer.

This clonotype was counted ten times or more. V usage is TRBV10-3 and J usage is TRBJ2-3; 13 bases match TRBD2. V shed 3 bases, J shed 2 bases, and the junction held 2 bases outside the gene matches. The CDR3 sequence is 16 residues long. Germline values: CDR1 ENHRY, CDR2 SYGVKD. Here the CDR3 reads CAISEGLAGVTDTQYF. The CDR3 region has the DNA TGTGCCATCAGTGAAGGACTAGCGGGAGTCACAGATACGCAGTATTTT.

This clonotype was detected many times. V gene TRBV5-6 combines with J gene TRBJ1-2; D gene ambiguous. CDR3 length: 13 amino acids. CDR1 and CDR2 (germline): SGHDT, YYEEEE. Trimming stripped 0 bases from V and 2 bases from J, with 5 bases between. In nucleotides, the CDR3 is TGTGCCAGCAGCTTGGAACAGAACTATGGCTACACCTTC. This translates into CASSLEQNYGYTF.

J is TRBJ2-7 and V is TRBV28, with 11 bases lining up with TRBD2. The CDR3 extends over 15 amino acids. Looked up from germline, CDR1 is MDHEN and CDR2 is SYDVKM. V lost 5 bases and J lost 0; bases outside the gene matches: 3. CDR3 sequence reads: CASSPGTSGSYEQYF. DNA for the CDR3: TGTGCCAGCAGTCCCGGGACTAGCGGCTCCTACGAGCAGTACTTC.

This clonotype is classed as medium-sized (0.01 to 0.1%). CDR3 DNA: TGTGCCAGCAGTTACGATCCAGGCCCTGAGGGCTACACCTTC. It specifies CASSYDPGPEGYTF. The chain employs TRBV6-6 and TRBJ1-2; D is ambiguous. The V gene lost 2 bases and the J gene lost 8 bases, with 15 bases spanning the gap. This CDR3 is built from 14 residues. CDR1 MNHNY and CDR2 SVGAGI come from the germline V gene (reference sequence).

This clonotype was counted at least ten times. The chain joins TRBV7-6 to TRBJ2-3; D is possibly TRBD1 (5 bases). V was shortened by 2 bases and J by 0 bases, with 12 bases between the two germline ends. This CDR3 is built from 16 residues. Germline V gene data show CDR1 as SGHVS and CDR2 as FNYEAQ. The CDR3 loop is CASSLRSRGSTDTQYF. The CDR3 DNA is TGTGCCAGCAGCTTAAGGTCAAGGGGTAGCACAGATACGCAGTATTTT.

At least ten counts were recorded for this clonotype. This chain's CDR3 is CASTSWVGGKETQYF. The CDR3 coding sequence is TGTGCCAGCACCTCCTGGGTTGGGGGGAAAGAGACCCAGTACTTC. This rearrangement joins TRBV7-9 to TRBJ2-5; a possible D gene is TRBD2 (6 bases). V was shortened by 7 bases and J by 3 bases, with 18 bases between the two germline ends. The germline gives CDR1 SEHNR, CDR2 FQNEAQ (reference sequence). The CDR3 runs 15 residues.

In its sample, this clonotype was seen many times. The genes are TRBV9 and TRBJ2-3; D may be TRBD2 (5 bases). Germline CDR1 and CDR2: SGDLS and YYNGEE. V dropped 2 bases and J dropped 0 bases, with 13 bases sitting between them. CDR3 size: 16 residues. CDR3 loop: CASSVGADLSTDTQYF. The CDR3 DNA reads TGTGCCAGCAGCGTCGGAGCGGATCTTAGCACAGATACGCAGTATTTT. Variable domain in full (rest from reference TRBV9 and TRBJ2-3): DSGVTQTPKHLITATGQRVTLRCSPRSGDLSVYWYQQSLDQGLQFLIQYYNGEERAKGNILERFSAQQFPDLHSELNLSSLELGDSALYFCASSVGADLSTDTQYFGPGTRLTVL.

The table lists this clonotype with many counts. The J gene is TRBJ1-2, the V gene TRBV5-4; 7 nucleotides align to TRBD1. The CDR3 runs 16 residues. Germline V gene lookup returns CDR1 SGHNT and CDR2 YYREEE (reference sequence). V shed 4 bases and J 1 base; nucleotides not matched to a gene: 10. As DNA, the CDR3 is TGTGCCAGCAGCCCGCTAGGACAGGCCTTTAACTATGGCTACACCTTC. Its translation: CASSPLGQAFNYGYTF.

This clonotype was picked up many times. CDR3 DNA sequence: TGCAGCGTTCGAGGGGGACTTTCCTACGAGCAGTACTTC. Translating it yields CSVRGGLSYEQYF. The chain links TRBV29-1 to TRBJ2-7, with D tentatively TRBD1 or TRBD2 (6 bases each). The CDR3 extends over 13 amino acids. CDR1 and CDR2 from the germline V gene are SQVTM and ANQGSEA. The V end lost 5 bases, the J end lost 1 base, and 12 bases lay between the germline ends.

This clonotype is deemed medium-sized. The chain uses TRBV7-9 and TRBJ2-7, with 7 bases fitting TRBD1. With V trimmed by 11 bases and J by 3 bases, 10 bases remained unmatched. The germline CDR1 and CDR2 sequences are SEHNR and FQNEAQ (reference sequence). The CDR3 runs to 13 residues. The CDR3 here is CASSRQGVYEQYF. The CDR3 DNA is TGTGCCTCCAGTCGGCAGGGGGTCTACGAGCAGTACTTC.

This clonotype was observed a handful of times. This chain links TRBV7-8 with TRBJ1-5; no clear D gene. This CDR3 region has 14 residues. V was cut by 1 base and J by 4 bases, with 8 bases left in between. Germline CDR1 and CDR2: SGHVS and FQNEAQ. The CDR3 sequence: CASSLVSENQPQHF. CDR3 bases: TGTGCCAGCAGCTTAGTATCCGAAAATCAGCCCCAGCATTTT.

This clonotype was counted ten times or more. V is TRBV28 and J is TRBJ1-5; TRBD1 matches at 7 bases. The V gene's germline CDR1 is MDHEN and CDR2 SYDVKM. J lost 4 bases, V lost 5 bases, and 17 bases had no gene match. The CDR3 runs 18 residues. CDR3 loop: CASSTRGQPGRPNQPQHF. CDR3 nucleotide sequence: TGTGCCAGCAGTACCAGGGGACAGCCAGGCCGGCCTAATCAGCCCCAGCATTTT.

In this sample, this clonotype is medium-sized. The V and J genes are TRBV29-1 and TRBJ1-1; 7 bases align to TRBD1. The CDR3 is 12 amino acids. Looked up from germline, CDR1 is SQVTM and CDR2 is ANQGSEA. The CDR3 DNA reads TGCACCGTAAACAGGGGCACCACTGAAGCTTTCTTT. This translates into CTVNRGTTEAFF.

This clonotype is medium-sized (0.01 to 0.1%) within its sample. The chain has TRBV6-1 and TRBJ2-7; 7 bases map to TRBD1. The CDR3 runs 15 residues. The ends lost 3 bases at V and 0 bases at J; junction bases unmatched: 5. Per germline, CDR1 MNHNS and CDR2 SASEGT. CDR3 in amino acids: CASSDRDRLSYEQYF. In nucleotides, the CDR3 is TGTGCCAGCAGTGATAGGGACAGACTCTCCTACGAGCAGTACTTC.

This clonotype was detected many times. The chain recombines TRBV20-1 with TRBJ1-6; 7 bases match TRBD1. CDR3 length: 12 amino acids. J was trimmed by 9 bases and V by 7 bases; bases with no gene match: 6. Per germline, CDR1 DFQATT and CDR2 SNEGSKA (reference sequence). CDR3: CSVQGGGSPLHF. The CDR3 nucleotides read TGCAGTGTTCAGGGGGGAGGTTCACCCCTCCACTTT.

This clonotype is medium-sized. The V and J genes are TRBV27 and TRBJ1-1, with D perhaps matching TRBD1 (6 bases). This CDR3 is built from 14 residues. V was shortened by 3 bases and J by 5 bases, with 13 bases between the two germline ends. Per the germline V gene, CDR1 is MNHEY and CDR2 is SMNVEV (reference sequence). The CDR3 DNA reads TGTGCCAGCAGTTTTTCAGGGGCGAGGACTGAAGCTTTCTTT. Residues: CASSFSGARTEAFF.

The gene calls are TRBV5-1 and TRBJ1-1; 7 bases map to TRBD1. There are 16 residues in the CDR3. Germline assignment: CDR1 SGHRS and CDR2 YFSETQ. Losses at the gene ends were 3 bases for V and 7 bases for J; bases not matched to a gene: 15. The CDR3 loop reads CASSSFFDREHDEAFF. CDR3 coding DNA: TGCGCCAGCAGCTCCTTTTTCGACAGGGAGCATGATGAAGCTTTCTTT.

This clonotype was recorded many times. The chain joins TRBV20-1 to TRBJ1-2, with 10 nucleotides matching TRBD1. Per germline, CDR1 DFQATT and CDR2 SNEGSKA (reference sequence). J lost 6 bases, V lost 0 bases, and 4 bases had no gene match. The CDR3 runs 14 residues. CDR3 in DNA: TGCAGTGCTAGAGATATAGGGACAGGGGATGGCTACACCTTC. The encoded protein is CSARDIGTGDGYTF.

This clonotype was seen only a few times. The J gene is TRBJ2-7, the V gene TRBV4-3; D call uncertain. V was pared by 0 bases and J by 3 bases, with 12 bases between. The germline V gene encodes CDR1 LGHNA and CDR2 YSLEER. This CDR3 spans 15 amino acids. The CDR3: CASSQDRSGNYEQYF. The DNA for the CDR3 is TGCGCCAGCAGCCAAGATCGGAGTGGCAACTACGAGCAGTACTTC.

This clonotype was detected ten times or more. CDR3 sequence: CASSFSGDSSYNEQFF. The CDR3 DNA is TGTGCCAGCAGCTTTAGCGGAGACAGCTCCTACAATGAGCAGTTCTTC. The chain carries TRBV9 and TRBJ2-1; a weak D match, TRBD2 (6 bases). The CDR3 extends over 16 amino acids. V lost 4 bases and J 0 bases, leaving 14 bases between the germline ends. Germline-derived CDR1 and CDR2 are SGDLS and YYNGEE.

There are many counts of this clonotype. The rearrangement joins TRBV5-1 to TRBJ2-7; D possibly corresponds to TRBD1 (6 bases). V dropped 2 bases and J dropped 5 bases, with 14 bases sitting between them. The CDR3 sequence is 14 residues long. CDR1 and CDR2 (germline): SGHRS, YFSETQ. The CDR3 coding sequence is TGCGCCAGCAGCTTCGCAGGGGCACAGAACGAGCAGTACTTC. Its protein is CASSFAGAQNEQYF.

This clonotype was counted ten times or more. This rearrangement joins TRBV5-1 to TRBJ1-1, with D possibly TRBD1 on 5 matching bases. Between the trimmed V and J ends, which lost 0 bases and 8 bases, there was a span of 14 bases. The germline gives CDR1 SGHRS, CDR2 YFSETQ. The CDR3 is 14 amino acids. The CDR3 spells CASSLENGASEAFF. The CDR3 bases are TGCGCCAGCAGCTTGGAAAATGGGGCGAGCGAAGCTTTCTTT. Full variable domain (outside the CDR3, taken from reference TRBV5-1 and TRBJ1-1): KAGVTQTPRYLIKTRGQQVTLSCSPISGHRSVSWYQQTPGQGLQFLFEYFSETQRNKGNFPGRFSGRQFSNSRSEMNVSTLELGDSALYLCASSLENGASEAFFGQGTRLTVV.

This clonotype has just a few counts. J is TRBJ2-1 and V is TRBV6-2 or TRBV6-3, with 10 bases identical to TRBD2. This CDR3 is 19 amino acids long. The germline V gene encodes CDR1 MNHEY and CDR2 SVGEGT. V lost 6 bases, J lost 3 bases, and 17 bases stayed unmatched. Here the CDR3 DNA reads TGTGCCAGCAGCCAAGACCTAGCGGGAGAGGCATCCTTCTACAATGAGCAGTTCTTC. Amino acid sequence: CASSQDLAGEASFYNEQFF.

This clonotype was detected many times. The chain links TRBV18 to TRBJ1-4; D possibly corresponds to TRBD1 (5 bases). The CDR3 covers 18 residues. Germline values: CDR1 KGHSH, CDR2 LQKENI. V dropped 2 bases and J dropped 5 bases, with 21 bases sitting between them. This CDR3 is CASSPFKGRKERNEKLFF. As DNA, the CDR3 is TGTGCCAGCTCACCATTTAAGGGACGCAAGGAGAGGAATGAAAAACTGTTTTTT.

This clonotype showed up many times. The gene calls are TRBV20-1 and TRBJ2-1; D is unclear. Between the trimmed V and J ends, which lost 0 bases and 0 bases, there was a span of 9 bases. CDR1 and CDR2 (germline): DFQATT, SNEGSKA (reference sequence). The CDR3 runs to 15 residues. The CDR3 reads CSAREQTTSYNEQFF. The CDR3 DNA reads as TGCAGTGCTAGAGAGCAGACGACCTCCTACAATGAGCAGTTCTTC.

This clonotype was counted at least ten times. This chain uses TRBV11-1 with TRBJ2-5; D perhaps matches TRBD2 (6 bases). Trimming removed 4 bases from V and 9 bases from J, with 21 bases in between. This CDR3 is built from 15 residues. Germline V gene data show CDR1 as SGHAT and CDR2 as FQDESV (reference sequence). The CDR3 nucleotides read TGTGCCAGCAGCTCAGAAGTGGGGCCGGGGGTCTCCCAGTACTTC. Its translation: CASSSEVGPGVSQYF.

By share, this clonotype ranks as medium-sized. CDR3 residues: CASSSSLEFATQYF. In nucleotides, the CDR3 is TGTGCCAGCAGTTCCTCACTAGAATTCGCGACCCAGTACTTC. The rearrangement uses TRBV27 and TRBJ2-5, with D possibly TRBD2 on 5 matching bases. From germline, CDR1 is MNHEY and CDR2 SMNVEV (reference sequence). The CDR3 is made up of 14 amino acids. Deletions cut 4 bases from V and 7 bases from J, with 16 bases between.

In its sample, this clonotype was seen many times. The chain is built from TRBV7-2 and TRBJ1-2, with 8 bases lining up with TRBD1. Trimming cost V 6 bases and J 4 bases; bases outside gene matches: 10. CDR1 and CDR2 from the germline V gene are SGHTA and FQGNSA. This CDR3 has 15 residues. As DNA, the CDR3 is TGTGCCAGCAGTTTCGGGACAGGATTAGGCTATGGCTACACCTTC. It codes for CASSFGTGLGYGYTF.

The V and J genes are TRBV12-3 or TRBV12-4 and TRBJ2-2, with 8 bases aligning to TRBD1. The CDR3 consists of 16 residues. V lost 6 bases to trimming and J lost 6 bases; unmatched junction nucleotides: 12. The CDR3 protein is CASSIGQGLVAGELFF. CDR3 bases: TGTGCCAGCAGCATCGGACAGGGCTTGGTAGCCGGGGAGCTGTTTTTT.